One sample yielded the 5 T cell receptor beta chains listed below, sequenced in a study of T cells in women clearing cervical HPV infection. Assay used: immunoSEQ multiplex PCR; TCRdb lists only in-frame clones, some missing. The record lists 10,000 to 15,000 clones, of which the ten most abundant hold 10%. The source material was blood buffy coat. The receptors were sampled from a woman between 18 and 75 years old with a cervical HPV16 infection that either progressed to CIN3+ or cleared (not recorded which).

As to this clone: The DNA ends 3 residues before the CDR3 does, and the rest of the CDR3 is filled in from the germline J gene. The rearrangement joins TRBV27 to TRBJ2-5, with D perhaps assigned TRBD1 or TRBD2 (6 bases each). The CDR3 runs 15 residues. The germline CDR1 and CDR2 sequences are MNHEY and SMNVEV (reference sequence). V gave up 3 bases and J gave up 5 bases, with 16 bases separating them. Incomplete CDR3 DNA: TGTGCCAGCAGTTTTGGAGGGGGAGTGCGGGAGACC. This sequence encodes CASSFGGGVRET. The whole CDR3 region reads CASSFGGGVRETQYF.

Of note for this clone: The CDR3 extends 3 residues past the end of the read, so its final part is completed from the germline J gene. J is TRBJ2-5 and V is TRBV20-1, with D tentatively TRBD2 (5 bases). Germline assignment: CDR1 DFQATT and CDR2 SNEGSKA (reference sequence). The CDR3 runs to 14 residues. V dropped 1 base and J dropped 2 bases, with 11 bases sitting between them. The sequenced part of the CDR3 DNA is TGCAGTGCTAGAGGTCCGGGCGGGCAAGAGACC. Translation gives CSARGPGGQET. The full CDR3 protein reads CSARGPGGQETQYF.

The DNA read from the CDR3 is TGCGCCAGCAGCCCTCGGACAGGGGGATACTCTGGAAACACC. This translates into CASSPRTGGYSGNT. The complete CDR3 sequence is CASSPRTGGYSGNTIYF. V and J are TRBV5-1 and TRBJ1-3; TRBD1 aligns across 10 bases. The read comes to an end 3 residues before the CDR3 does, leaving the germline J gene to fill in the end. The CDR3 covers 17 residues. Trimming took 4 bases from V and 0 from J; bases not matched to a gene: 7. Germline CDR1 is SGHRS and CDR2 is YFSETQ.

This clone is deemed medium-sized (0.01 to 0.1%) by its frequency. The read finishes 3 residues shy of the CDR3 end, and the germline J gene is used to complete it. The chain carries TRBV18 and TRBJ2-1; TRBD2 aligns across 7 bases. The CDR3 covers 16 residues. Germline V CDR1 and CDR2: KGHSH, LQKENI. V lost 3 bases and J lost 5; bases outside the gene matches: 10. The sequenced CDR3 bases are TGTGCCAGCTCACCCTGGGTGGGCGGGGGTAACAATGAG. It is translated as CASSPWVGGGNNE. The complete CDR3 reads CASSPWVGGGNNEQFF.

CDR3 protein: CASSYLTGTSNQPQYF. CDR3 bases read: TGTGCCAGCAGTTACTTGACAGGGACTAGCAATCAGCCG. The rearrangement links TRBV6-2 or TRBV6-3 to TRBJ2-3; 9 bases match TRBD2. The read halts 3 residues ahead of the CDR3 end, with the missing end drawn from the germline J gene. The germline gives CDR1 MNHEY, CDR2 SVGEGT. This CDR3 region has 16 residues.